The T cell receptor (beta chain) described here comes from a study of cytomegalovirus exposure and HLA in healthy donors. In germline, CDR1 is SGHRS, CDR2 YFSETQ. Trimming pared 5 bases from V and 2 bases from J, leaving 10 bases between. The CDR3 has 13 amino acids. This clone was counted once. A multiplex PCR was run with 60 Vbeta primers and 13 Jbeta primers. Repertoires were generated with immunoSEQ multiplex PCR, while TCRdb's copy carries only in-frame clones and drops some. The sample contains approximately 110,000 clones, roughly four fifths of which appear only once. The chain recombines TRBV5-1 with TRBJ1-2; D is possibly TRBD1 (5 bases). Sequencing input: PBMCs. This sequence originates from a woman between 45 and 60 years old in good health and CMV-seropositive. CDR3 nucleotides: TGCGCCAGCAGTGATCCAGGGAACTATGGCTACACCTTC. The encoded protein is CASSDPGNYGYTF.